This T cell receptor (beta chain) derives from a study of type 1 and type 2 diabetes patients. Study-wide context: Magnetic bead positive selection isolated CD4+ or CD8+ T cells from PBMCs. Whole-study findings and limits: Some expanded clones seen only in T1D might occur in additional T2D or control samples.

Genomic DNA was the PCR template. A primer set of 30 forward and 13 reverse primers amplified the CDR3. TCRdb re-called the multiplex PCR reads through MiXCR, storing one row per CDR3 protein. Of 270,000 or so distinct CDR3 sequences listed, more than 45% were seen once; the top ten hold roughly 13%. CDR1 and CDR2 from the germline V gene are SGHRS and YFSETQ. The CDR3 is made up of 18 amino acids. V was clipped by 4 bases and J by 3 bases, with 25 bases between them. In regard to this clonotype: Its specificity is unknown.

The V call is TRBV5-1, the J call TRBJ1-2; no definite D call. The sample comprised peripheral blood mononuclear cells (PBMCs). The TCR originated in a man aged 18 to 29 with type 2 diabetes. CDR3 sequence reads: CASSLQSGSGTNDYGYTF. CDR3 in DNA: TGCGCCAGCAGCCTGCAATCGGGTTCGGGTACTAACGACTATGGCTACACCTTC.